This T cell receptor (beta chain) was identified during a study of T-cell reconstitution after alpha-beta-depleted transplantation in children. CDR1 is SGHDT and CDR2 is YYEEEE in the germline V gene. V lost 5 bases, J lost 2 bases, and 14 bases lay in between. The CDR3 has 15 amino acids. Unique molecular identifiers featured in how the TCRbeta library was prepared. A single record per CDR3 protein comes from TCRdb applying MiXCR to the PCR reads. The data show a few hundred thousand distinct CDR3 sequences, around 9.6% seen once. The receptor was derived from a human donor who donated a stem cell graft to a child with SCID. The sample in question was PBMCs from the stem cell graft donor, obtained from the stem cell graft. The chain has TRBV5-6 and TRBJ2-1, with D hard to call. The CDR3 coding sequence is TGTGCCAGCAGGTCGACAACGCGGACCTACAATGAGCAGTTCTTC. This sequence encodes CASRSTTRTYNEQFF.